This T cell receptor (beta chain) was profiled in a study of beta chain features in type 1 diabetes. General study results and limits: Researchers caution that PCR might favor shorter templates, equally among patients and controls. Still unanswered here is whether HLA type influences TCRB rearrangement. Diminished insertions and augmented deletions at VDJ junctions characterized type 1 diabetes patients.

J was trimmed by 5 bases and V by 4 bases; bases with no gene match: 3. The germline V gene encodes CDR1 LNHDA and CDR2 SQIVND (reference sequence). CDR3 length: 13 amino acids. Every single donor gave one heparinised blood draw, and these averaged about 116 mL. What was sequenced were expressed TCRB transcripts, since all of the isolated RNA had been reverse transcribed. Measured with immunoSEQ multiplex PCR; TCRdb has only the in-frame clones, and not every one. The data contain about 250,000 clones, roughly 14% of them seen just once; the ten biggest clones take up about 0.026%. This clone was found a few times. Its antigen is undetermined.

Sequencing was done on a sample of naive CD4+ T cells from blood. The TCR was taken from a woman aged 40 to 50 in good health. V and J are TRBV19 and TRBJ2-5; 8 bases are shared with TRBD2. The CDR3 is CASSTGGQETQYF. CDR3 DNA: TGTGCCAGTAGTACGGGGGGGCAGGAGACCCAGTACTTC.